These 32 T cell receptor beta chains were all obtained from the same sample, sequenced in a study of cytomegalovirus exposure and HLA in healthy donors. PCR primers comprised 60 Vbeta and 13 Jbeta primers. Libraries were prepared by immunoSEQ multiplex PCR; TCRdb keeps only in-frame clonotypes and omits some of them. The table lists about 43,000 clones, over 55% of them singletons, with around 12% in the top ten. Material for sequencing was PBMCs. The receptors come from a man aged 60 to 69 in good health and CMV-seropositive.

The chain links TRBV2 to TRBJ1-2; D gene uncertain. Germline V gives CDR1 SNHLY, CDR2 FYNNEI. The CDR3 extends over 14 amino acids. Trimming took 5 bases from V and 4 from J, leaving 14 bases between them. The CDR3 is CASSPSPVVYGYTF. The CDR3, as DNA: TGTGCCAGCAGTCCTAGTCCGGTAGTCTATGGCTACACCTTC.

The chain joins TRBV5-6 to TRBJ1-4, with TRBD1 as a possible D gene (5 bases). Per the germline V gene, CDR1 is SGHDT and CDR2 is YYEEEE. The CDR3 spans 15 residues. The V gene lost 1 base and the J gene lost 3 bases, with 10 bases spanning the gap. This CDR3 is CASSLRGRANEKLFF. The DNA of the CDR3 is TGTGCCAGCAGCTTGAGGGGAAGGGCTAATGAAAAACTGTTTTTT.

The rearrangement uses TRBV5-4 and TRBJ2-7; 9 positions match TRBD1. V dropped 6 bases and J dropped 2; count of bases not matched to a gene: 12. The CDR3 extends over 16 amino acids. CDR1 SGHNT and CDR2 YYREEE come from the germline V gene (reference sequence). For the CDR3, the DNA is TGTGCCAGCACCACCCGACCGGGACAGGGACCCTACGAGCAGTACTTC. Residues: CASTTRPGQGPYEQYF.

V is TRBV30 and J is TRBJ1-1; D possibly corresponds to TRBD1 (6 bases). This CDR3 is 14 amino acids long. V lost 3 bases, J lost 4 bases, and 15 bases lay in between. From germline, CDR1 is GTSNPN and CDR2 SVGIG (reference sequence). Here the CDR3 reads CAWRGGGAGTEAFF. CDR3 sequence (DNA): TGTGCCTGGAGGGGAGGGGGGGCTGGCACTGAAGCTTTCTTT.

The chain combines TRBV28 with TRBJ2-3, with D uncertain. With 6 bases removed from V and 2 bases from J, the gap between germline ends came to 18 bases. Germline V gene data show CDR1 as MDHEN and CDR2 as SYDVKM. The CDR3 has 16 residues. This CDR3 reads CASRDRLTRVTDTQYF. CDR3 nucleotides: TGTGCCAGCAGAGACCGACTCACCCGAGTCACAGATACGCAGTATTTT.

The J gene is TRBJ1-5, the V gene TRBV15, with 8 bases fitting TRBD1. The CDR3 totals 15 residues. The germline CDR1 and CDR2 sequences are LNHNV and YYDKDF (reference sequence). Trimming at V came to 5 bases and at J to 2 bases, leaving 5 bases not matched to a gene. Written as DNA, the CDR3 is TGTGCCACCAGCGACTCGACAGGGGGCAATCAGCCCCAGCATTTT. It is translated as CATSDSTGGNQPQHF.

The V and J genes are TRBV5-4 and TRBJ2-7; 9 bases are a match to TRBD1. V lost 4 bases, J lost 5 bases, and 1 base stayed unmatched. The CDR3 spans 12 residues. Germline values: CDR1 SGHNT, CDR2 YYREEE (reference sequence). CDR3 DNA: TGTGCCAGCAGCCGGGACAGGGACGAGCAGTACTTC. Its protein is CASSRDRDEQYF.

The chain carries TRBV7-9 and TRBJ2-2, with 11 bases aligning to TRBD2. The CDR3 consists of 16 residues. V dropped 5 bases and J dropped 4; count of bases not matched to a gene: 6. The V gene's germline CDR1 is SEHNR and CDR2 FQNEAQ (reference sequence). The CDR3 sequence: CASSPRLAGSTGELFF. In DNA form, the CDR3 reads TGTGCCAGCAGCCCTCGACTAGCGGGAAGCACCGGGGAGCTGTTTTTT. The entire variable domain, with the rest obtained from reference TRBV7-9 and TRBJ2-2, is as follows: DTGVSQNPRHKITKRGQNVTFRCDPISEHNRLYWYRQTLGQGPEFLTYFQNEAQLEKSRLLSDRFSAERPKGSFSTLEIQRTEQGDSAMYLCASSPRLAGSTGELFFGEGSRLTVL.

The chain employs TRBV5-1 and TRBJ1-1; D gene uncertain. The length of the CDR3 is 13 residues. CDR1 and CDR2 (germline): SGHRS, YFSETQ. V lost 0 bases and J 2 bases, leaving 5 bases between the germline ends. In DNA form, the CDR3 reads TGCGCCAGCAGCTTGGACACAAACACTGAAGCTTTCTTT. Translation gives CASSLDTNTEAFF.

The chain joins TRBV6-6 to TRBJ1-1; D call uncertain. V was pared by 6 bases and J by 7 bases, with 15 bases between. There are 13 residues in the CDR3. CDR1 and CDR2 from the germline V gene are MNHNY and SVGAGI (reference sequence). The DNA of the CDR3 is TGTGCCAGCAGCCCCCCGGGAGGGAATGAAGCTTTCTTT. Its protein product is CASSPPGGNEAFF.

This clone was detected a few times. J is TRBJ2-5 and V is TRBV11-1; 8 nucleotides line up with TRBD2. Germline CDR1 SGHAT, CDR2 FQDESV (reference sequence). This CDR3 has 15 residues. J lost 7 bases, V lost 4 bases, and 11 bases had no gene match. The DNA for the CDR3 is TGTGCCAGCAGCTCGAAGGGACTAGGGGGAAGGACCCAGTACTTC. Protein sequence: CASSSKGLGGRTQYF. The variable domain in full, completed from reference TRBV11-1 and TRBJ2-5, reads EAEVAQSPRYKITEKSQAVAFWCDPISGHATLYWYRQILGQGPELLVQFQDESVVDDSQLPKDRFSAERLKGVDSTLKIQPAELGDSAMYLCASSSKGLGGRTQYFGPGTRLLVL.

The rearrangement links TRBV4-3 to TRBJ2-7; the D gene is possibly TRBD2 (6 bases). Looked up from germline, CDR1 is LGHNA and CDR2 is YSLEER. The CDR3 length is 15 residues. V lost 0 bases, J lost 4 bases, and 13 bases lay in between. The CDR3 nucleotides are TGCGCCAGCAGCCAAGATGGGGCGGGGATATACGAGCAGTACTTC. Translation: CASSQDGAGIYEQYF.

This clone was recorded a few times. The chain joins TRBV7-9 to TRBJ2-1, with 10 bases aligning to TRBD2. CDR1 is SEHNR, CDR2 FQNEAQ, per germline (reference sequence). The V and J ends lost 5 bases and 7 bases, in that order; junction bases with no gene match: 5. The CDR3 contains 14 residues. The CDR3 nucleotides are TGTGCCAGCAGCACGGGACTAGCGTTAAATGAGCAGTTCTTC. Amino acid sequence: CASSTGLALNEQFF.

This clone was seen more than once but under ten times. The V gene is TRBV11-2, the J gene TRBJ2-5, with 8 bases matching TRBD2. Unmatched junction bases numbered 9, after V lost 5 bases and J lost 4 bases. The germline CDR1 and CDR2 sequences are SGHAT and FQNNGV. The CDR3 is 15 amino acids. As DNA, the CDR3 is TGTGCCAGCAGCATTAGCGGGGAGGGCGGAGAGACCCAGTACTTC. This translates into CASSISGEGGETQYF. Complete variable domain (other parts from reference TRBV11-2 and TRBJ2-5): EAGVAQSPRYKIIEKRQSVAFWCNPISGHATLYWYQQILGQGPKLLIQFQNNGVVDDSQLPKDRFSAERLKGVDSTLKIQPAKLEDSAVYLCASSISGEGGETQYFGPGTRLLVL.

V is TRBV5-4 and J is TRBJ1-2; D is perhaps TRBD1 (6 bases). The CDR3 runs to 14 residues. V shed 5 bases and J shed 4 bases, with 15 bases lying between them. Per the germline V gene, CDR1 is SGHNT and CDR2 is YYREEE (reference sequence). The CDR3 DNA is TGTGCCAGCAGTTCCAAACAGGGAGTCTATGGCTACACCTTC. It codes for CASSSKQGVYGYTF.

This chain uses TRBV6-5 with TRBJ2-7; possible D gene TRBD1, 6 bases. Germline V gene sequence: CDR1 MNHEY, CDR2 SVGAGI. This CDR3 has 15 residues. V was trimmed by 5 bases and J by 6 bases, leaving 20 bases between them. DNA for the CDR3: TGTGCCAGCAGTAAACGACAGGTCGCCCTCCGCGAGCAGTACTTC. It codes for CASSKRQVALREQYF.

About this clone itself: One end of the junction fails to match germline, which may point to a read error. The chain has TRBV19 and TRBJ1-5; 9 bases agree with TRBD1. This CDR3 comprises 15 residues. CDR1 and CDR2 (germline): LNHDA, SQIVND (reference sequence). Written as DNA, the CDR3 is TGTGCCAGTAGTTTGGACAGGGGAAGCAATCAGTCCCAGCATTTT. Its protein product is CASSLDRGSNQSQHF.

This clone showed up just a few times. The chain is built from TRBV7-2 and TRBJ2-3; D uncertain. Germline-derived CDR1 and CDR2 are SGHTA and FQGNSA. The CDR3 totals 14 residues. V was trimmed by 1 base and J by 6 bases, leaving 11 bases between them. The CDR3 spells CASSLGAVWDTQYF. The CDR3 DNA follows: TGTGCCAGCAGCTTAGGGGCTGTTTGGGATACGCAGTATTTT.

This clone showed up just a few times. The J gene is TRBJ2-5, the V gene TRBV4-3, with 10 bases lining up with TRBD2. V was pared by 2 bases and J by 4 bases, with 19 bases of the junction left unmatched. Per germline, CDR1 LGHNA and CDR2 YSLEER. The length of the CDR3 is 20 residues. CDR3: CASSQNPRGLERGGRETQYF. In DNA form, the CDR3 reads TGCGCCAGCAGCCAAAACCCCCGGGGACTCGAGCGGGGGGGGCGAGAGACCCAGTACTTC.

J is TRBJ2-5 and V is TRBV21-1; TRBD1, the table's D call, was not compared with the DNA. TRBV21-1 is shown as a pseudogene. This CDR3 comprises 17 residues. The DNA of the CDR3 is TGTGCCAGCAGCAAAGCGGGACAAGTGGCGGTAAAAGGGACCCAGTACTTC. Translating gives CASSKAGQVAVKGTQYF.

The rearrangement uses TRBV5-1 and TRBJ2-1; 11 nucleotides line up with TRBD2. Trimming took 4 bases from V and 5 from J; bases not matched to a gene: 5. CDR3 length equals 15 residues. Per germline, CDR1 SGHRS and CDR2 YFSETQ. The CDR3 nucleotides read TGCGCCAGCAGCATCGGGACTAGCGGAAACAATGAGCAGTTCTTC. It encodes CASSIGTSGNNEQFF. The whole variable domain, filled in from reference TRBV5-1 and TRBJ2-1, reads KAGVTQTPRYLIKTRGQQVTLSCSPISGHRSVSWYQQTPGQGLQFLFEYFSETQRNKGNFPGRFSGRQFSNSRSEMNVSTLELGDSALYLCASSIGTSGNNEQFFGPGTRLTVL.

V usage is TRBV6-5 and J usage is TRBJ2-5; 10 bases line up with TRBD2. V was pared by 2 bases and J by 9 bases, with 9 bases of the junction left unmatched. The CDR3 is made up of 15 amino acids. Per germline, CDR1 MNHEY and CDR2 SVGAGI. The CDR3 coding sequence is TGTGCCAGCAGTTACACGGAGCGGGAGGGTAGGGCCCAGTACTTC. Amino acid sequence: CASSYTEREGRAQYF.

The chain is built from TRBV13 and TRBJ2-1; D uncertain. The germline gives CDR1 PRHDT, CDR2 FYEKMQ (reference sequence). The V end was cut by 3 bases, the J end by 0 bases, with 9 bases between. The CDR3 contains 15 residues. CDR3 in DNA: TGTGCCAGCAGCTTTTTGAGGAGCTCCTACAATGAGCAGTTCTTC. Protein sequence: CASSFLRSSYNEQFF.

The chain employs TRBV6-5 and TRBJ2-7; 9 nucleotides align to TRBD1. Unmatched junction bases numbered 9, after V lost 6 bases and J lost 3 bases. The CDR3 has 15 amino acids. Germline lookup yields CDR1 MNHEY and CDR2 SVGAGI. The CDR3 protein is CASRPNPGQGYEQYF. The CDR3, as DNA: TGTGCCAGCAGGCCGAACCCGGGACAGGGCTACGAGCAGTACTTC.

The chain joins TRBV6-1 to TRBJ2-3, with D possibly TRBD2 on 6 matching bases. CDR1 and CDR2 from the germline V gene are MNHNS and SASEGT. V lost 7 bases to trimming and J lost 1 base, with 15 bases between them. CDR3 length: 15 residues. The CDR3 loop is CASIQAGSRTDTQYF. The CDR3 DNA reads TGTGCCAGCATTCAAGCGGGCTCCCGCACAGATACGCAGTATTTT.

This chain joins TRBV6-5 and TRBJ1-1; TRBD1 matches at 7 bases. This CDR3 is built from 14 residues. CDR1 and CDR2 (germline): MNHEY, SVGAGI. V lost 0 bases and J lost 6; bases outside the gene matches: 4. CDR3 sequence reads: CASSYSLRGAEAFF. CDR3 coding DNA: TGTGCCAGCAGTTACTCGCTCAGGGGGGCTGAAGCTTTCTTT.

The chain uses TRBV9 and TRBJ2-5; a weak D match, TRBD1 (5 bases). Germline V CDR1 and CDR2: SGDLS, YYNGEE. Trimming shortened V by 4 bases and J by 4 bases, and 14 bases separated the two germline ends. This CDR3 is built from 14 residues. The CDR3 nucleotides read TGTGCCAGCAGCCTAACTCAGGGTGGAGAGACCCAGTACTTC. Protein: CASSLTQGGETQYF. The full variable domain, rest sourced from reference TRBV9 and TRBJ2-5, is DSGVTQTPKHLITATGQRVTLRCSPRSGDLSVYWYQQSLDQGLQFLIQYYNGEERAKGNILERFSAQQFPDLHSELNLSSLELGDSALYFCASSLTQGGETQYFGPGTRLLVL.

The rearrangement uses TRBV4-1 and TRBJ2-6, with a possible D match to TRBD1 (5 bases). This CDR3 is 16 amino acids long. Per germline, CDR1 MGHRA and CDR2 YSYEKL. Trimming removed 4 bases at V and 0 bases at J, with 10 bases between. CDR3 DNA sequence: TGCGCCAGCAGCCTAAACAGGTTCTCTGGGGCCAACGTCCTGACTTTC. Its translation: CASSLNRFSGANVLTF.

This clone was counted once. The CDR3 spells CASRSGTGNQETQYF. In DNA, the CDR3 is TGTGCCAGCAGATCCGGGACAGGAAACCAAGAGACCCAGTACTTC. This chain uses TRBV2 with TRBJ2-5; 8 nucleotides align to TRBD1. The V gene's germline CDR1 is SNHLY and CDR2 FYNNEI. V lost 6 bases to trimming and J lost 0 bases; unmatched junction nucleotides: 6. The CDR3 totals 15 residues.

In DNA, the CDR3 is TGTGCCAGCAGCCAAAGGCCGGAGCGGGAGAGAGCCTACGAGCAGTACTTC. Translation: CASSQRPERERAYEQYF. The V gene is TRBV4-2, the J gene TRBJ2-7; 8 positions agree with TRBD2. V dropped 2 bases and J dropped 2; count of bases not matched to a gene: 11. Germline lookup yields CDR1 LGHNA and CDR2 YNFKEQ. There are 17 residues in the CDR3.

CDR3 residues: CASSEASDTQYF. The CDR3 DNA follows: TGTGCCAGCAGTGAAGCCTCAGATACGCAGTATTTT. J is TRBJ2-3 and V is TRBV6-1; no definite D call. CDR1 MNHNS and CDR2 SASEGT come from the germline V gene. The CDR3 runs 12 residues. The ends were cut back, 0 bases at V and 4 bases at J, with 2 bases in the middle.

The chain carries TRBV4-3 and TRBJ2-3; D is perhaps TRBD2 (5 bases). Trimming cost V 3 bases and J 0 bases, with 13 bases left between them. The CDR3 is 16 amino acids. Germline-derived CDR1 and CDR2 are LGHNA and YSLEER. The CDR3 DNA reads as TGCGCCAGCAGCCAGACGACGGGGTCTAGCACAGATACGCAGTATTTT. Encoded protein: CASSQTTGSSTDTQYF.